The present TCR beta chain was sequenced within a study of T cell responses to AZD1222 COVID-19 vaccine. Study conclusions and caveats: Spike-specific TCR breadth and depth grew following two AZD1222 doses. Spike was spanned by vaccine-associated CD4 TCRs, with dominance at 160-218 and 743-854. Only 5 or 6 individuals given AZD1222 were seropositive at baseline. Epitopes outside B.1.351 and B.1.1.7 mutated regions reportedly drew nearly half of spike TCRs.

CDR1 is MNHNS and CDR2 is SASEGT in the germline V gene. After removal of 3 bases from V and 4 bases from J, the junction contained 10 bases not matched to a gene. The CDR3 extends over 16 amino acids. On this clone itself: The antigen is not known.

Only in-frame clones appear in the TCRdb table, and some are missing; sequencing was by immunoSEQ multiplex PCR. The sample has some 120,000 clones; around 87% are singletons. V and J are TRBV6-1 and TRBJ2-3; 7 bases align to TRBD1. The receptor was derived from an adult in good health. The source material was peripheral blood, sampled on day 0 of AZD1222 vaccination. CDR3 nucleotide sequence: TGTGCCAGCAGTGAGGGGACAGTCCCGCGGGCAGATACGCAGTATTTT. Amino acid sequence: CASSEGTVPRADTQYF.